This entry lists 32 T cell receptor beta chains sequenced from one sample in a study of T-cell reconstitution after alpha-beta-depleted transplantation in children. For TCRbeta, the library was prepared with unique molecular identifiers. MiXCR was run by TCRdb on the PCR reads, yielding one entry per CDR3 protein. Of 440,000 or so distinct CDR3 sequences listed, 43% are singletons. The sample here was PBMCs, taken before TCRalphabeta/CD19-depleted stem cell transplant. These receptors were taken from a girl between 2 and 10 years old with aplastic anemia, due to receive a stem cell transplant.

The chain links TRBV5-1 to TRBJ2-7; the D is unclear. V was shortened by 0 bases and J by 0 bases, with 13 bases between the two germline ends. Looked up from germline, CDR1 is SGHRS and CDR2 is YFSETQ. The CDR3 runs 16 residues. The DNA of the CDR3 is TGCGCCAGCAGCTTGGATGCCAGTCAAGCCTCCTACGAGCAGTACTTC. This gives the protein CASSLDASQASYEQYF.

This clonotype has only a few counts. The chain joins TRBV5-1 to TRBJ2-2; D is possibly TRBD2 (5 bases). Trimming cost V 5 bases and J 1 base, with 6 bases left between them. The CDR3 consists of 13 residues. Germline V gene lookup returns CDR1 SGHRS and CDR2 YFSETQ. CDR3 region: CASSEGNTGELFF. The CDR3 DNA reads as TGCGCCAGCAGTGAGGGGAACACCGGGGAGCTGTTTTTT.

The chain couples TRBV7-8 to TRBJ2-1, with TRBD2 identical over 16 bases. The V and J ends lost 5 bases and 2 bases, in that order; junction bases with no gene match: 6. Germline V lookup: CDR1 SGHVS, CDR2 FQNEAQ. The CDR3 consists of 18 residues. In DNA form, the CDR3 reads TGTGCCAGCAGCAAAGGGACTAGCGGGGGGGTACCCTACAATGAGCAGTTCTTC. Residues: CASSKGTSGGVPYNEQFF. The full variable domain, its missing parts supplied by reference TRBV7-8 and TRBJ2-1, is GAGVSQSPRYKVAKRGQDVALRCDPISGHVSLFWYQQALGQGPEFLTYFQNEAQLDKSGLPSDRFFAERPEGSVSTLKIQRTQQEDSAVYLCASSKGTSGGVPYNEQFFGPGTRLTVL.

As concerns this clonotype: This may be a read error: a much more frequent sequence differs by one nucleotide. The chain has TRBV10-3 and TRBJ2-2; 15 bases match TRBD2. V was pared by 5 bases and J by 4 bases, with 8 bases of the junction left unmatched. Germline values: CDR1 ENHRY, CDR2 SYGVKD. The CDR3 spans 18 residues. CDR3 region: CAISLRTSGREVTGELFF. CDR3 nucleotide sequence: TGTGCCATCAGTTTGCGGACTAGCGGGAGGGAGGTCACCGGGGAGCTGTTTTTT.

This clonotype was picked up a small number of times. The CDR3 is CASSDLGKTGELFF. CDR3 nucleotide sequence: TGTGCCAGCAGTGATTTAGGGAAAACCGGGGAGCTGTTTTTT. The gene calls are TRBV6-1 and TRBJ2-2, with D hard to call. The CDR3 sequence is 14 residues long. Trimming removed 3 bases from V and 5 bases from J, with 10 bases in between. Germline CDR1 MNHNS, CDR2 SASEGT.

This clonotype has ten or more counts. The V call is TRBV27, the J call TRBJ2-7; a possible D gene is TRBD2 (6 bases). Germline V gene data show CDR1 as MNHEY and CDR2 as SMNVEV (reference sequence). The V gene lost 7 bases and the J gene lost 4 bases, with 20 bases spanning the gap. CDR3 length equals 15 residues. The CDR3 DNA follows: TGTGCCAGCACTGTTATCGGGGCCGGGACTTACGAGCAGTACTTC. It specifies CASTVIGAGTYEQYF.

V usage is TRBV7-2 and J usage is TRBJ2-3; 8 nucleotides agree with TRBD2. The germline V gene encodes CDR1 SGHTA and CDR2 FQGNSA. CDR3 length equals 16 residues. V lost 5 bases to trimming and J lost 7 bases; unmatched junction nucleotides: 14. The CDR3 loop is CASSRQGQAGGYTQYF. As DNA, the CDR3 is TGTGCCAGCAGCCGCCAAGGTCAGGCGGGGGGATATACGCAGTATTTT.

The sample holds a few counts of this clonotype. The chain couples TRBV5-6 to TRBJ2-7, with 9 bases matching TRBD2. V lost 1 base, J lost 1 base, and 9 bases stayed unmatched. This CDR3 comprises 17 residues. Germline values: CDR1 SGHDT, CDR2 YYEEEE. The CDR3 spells CASSLSGSGSWSYEQYF. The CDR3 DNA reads TGTGCCAGCAGCTTGTCTGGTAGCGGGAGTTGGTCCTACGAGCAGTACTTC.

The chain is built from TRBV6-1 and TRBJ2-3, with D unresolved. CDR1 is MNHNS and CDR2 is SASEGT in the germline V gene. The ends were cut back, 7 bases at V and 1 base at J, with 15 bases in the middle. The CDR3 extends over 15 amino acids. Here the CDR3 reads CASTPRVSGTDTQYF. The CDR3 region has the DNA TGTGCCAGCACCCCCCGCGTGTCGGGCACAGATACGCAGTATTTT.

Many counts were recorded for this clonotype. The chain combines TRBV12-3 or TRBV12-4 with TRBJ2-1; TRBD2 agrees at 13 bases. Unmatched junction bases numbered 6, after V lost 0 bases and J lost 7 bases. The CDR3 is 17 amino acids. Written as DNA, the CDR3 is TGTGCCAGCAGTTTAGCTGTGGGACTAGCGGGAATGAATGAGCAGTTCTTC. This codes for CASSLAVGLAGMNEQFF.

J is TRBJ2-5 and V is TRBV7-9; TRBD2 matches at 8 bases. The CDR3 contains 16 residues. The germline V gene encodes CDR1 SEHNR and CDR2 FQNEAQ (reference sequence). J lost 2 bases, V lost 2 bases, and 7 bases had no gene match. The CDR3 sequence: CASSLRSGGPQETQYF. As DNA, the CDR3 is TGTGCCAGCAGCTTAAGGAGCGGGGGCCCGCAAGAGACCCAGTACTTC.

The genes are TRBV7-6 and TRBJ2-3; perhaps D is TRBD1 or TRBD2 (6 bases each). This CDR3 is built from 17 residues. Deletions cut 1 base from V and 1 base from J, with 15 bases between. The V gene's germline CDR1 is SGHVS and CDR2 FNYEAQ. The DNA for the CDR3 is TGTGCCAGCAGCTTAGTCGGAGGGCCAGGGGGCACAGATACGCAGTATTTT. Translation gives CASSLVGGPGGTDTQYF.

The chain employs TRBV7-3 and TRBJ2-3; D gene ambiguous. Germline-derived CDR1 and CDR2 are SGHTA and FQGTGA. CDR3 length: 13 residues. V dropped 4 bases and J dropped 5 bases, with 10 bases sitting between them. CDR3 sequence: CASSSSWGDTQYF. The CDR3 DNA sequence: TGTGCCAGCAGCTCCTCTTGGGGAGATACGCAGTATTTT.

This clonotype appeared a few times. The CDR3 is CSAPEGGRGNEQFF. Written as DNA, the CDR3 is TGCAGTGCTCCGGAGGGGGGTAGGGGGAATGAGCAGTTCTTC. The chain recombines TRBV20-1 with TRBJ2-1; possibly TRBD1 or TRBD2 for D (6 bases each). V gave up 5 bases and J gave up 7 bases, with 18 bases separating them. This CDR3 spans 14 amino acids. Germline V gene sequence: CDR1 DFQATT, CDR2 SNEGSKA (reference sequence).

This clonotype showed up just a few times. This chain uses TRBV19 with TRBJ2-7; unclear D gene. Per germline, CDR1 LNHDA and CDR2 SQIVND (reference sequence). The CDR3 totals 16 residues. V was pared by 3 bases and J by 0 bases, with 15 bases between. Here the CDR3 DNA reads TGTGCCAGTAGTATGGATCGGGCCGCCCGCTCCTACGAGCAGTACTTC. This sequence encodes CASSMDRAARSYEQYF.

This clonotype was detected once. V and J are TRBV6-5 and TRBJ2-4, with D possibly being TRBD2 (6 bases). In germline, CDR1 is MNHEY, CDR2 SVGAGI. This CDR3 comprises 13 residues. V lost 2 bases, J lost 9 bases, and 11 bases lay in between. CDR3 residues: CASSYPGGAIQYF. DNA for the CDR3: TGTGCCAGCAGTTACCCTGGAGGGGCCATTCAGTACTTC.

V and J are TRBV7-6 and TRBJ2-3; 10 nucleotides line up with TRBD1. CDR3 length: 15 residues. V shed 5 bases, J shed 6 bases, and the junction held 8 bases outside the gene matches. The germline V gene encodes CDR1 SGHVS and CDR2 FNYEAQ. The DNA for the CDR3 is TGTGCCAGCAGCCACCGGGACAGGGGTCCCGATACGCAGTATTTT. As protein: CASSHRDRGPDTQYF.

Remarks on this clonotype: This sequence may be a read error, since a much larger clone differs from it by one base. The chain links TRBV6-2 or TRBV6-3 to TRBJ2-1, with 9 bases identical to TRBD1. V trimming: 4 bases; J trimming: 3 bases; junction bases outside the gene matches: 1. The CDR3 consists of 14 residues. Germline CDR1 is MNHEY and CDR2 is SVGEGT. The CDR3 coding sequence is TGTGCCAGCAGTTGGGGACAGGGCTACAATGAGCAGTTCTTC. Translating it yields CASSWGQGYNEQFF.

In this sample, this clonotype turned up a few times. CDR3 DNA: TGTGCCACCACACCACAGGGAATAGGTCCCCGCGAGCAGTACTTC. It translates to CATTPQGIGPREQYF. The V call is TRBV5-8, the J call TRBJ2-7, with D perhaps TRBD1 (6 bases). V lost 9 bases to trimming and J lost 6 bases, with 25 bases between them. Per the germline V gene, CDR1 is SGHTS and CDR2 is YDEGEE. CDR3 size: 15 residues.

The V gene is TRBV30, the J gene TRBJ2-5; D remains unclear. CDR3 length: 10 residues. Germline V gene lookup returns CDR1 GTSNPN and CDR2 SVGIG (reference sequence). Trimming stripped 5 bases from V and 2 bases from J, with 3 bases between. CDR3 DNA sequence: TGTGCCTGGGGTCAAGAGACCCAGTACTTC. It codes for CAWGQETQYF.

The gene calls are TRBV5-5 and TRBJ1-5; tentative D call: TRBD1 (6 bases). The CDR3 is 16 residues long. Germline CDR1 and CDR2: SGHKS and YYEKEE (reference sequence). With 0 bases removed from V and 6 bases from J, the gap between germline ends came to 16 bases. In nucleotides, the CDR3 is TGTGCCAGCAGCTTGGTAGGGGACACGGGCCGTCAGCCCCAGCATTTT. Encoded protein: CASSLVGDTGRQPQHF.

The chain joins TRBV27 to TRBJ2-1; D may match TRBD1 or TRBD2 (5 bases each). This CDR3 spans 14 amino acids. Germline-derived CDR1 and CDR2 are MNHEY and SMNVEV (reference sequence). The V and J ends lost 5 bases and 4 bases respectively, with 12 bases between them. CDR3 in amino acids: CASSIPGRYNEQFF. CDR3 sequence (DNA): TGTGCCAGCAGTATCCCGGGACGATACAATGAGCAGTTCTTC.

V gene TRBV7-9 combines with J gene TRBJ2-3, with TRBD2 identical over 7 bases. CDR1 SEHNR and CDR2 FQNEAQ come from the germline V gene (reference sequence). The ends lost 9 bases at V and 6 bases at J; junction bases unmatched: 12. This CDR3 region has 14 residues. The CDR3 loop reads CASGSLAASDTQYF. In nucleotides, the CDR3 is TGTGCCAGTGGGAGTCTAGCGGCGTCGGATACGCAGTATTTT.

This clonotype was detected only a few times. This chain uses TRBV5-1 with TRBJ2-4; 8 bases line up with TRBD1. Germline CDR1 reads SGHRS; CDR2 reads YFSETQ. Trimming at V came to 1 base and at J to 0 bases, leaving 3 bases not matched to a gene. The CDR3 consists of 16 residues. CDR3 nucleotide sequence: TGCGCCAGCAGCTTGTCGCAGGGGGCAGCCAAAAACATTCAGTACTTC. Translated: CASSLSQGAAKNIQYF.

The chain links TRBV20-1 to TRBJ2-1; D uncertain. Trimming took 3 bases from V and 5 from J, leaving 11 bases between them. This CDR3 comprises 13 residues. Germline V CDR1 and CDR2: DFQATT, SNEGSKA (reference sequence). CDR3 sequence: CSASGGSDNEQFF. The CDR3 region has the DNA TGCAGTGCTAGCGGCGGATCTGACAATGAGCAGTTCTTC.

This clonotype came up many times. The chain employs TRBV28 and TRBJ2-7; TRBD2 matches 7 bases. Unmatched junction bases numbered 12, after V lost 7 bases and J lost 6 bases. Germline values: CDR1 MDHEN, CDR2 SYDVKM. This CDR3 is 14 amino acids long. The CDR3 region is CASNFRGEGGEQYF. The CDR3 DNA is TGTGCCAGCAACTTCCGGGGGGAGGGCGGCGAGCAGTACTTC.

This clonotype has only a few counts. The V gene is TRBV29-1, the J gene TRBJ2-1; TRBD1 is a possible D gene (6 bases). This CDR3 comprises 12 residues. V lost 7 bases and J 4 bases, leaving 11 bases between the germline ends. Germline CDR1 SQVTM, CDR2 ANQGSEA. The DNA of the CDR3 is TGCAGCGCACACAGGGATTACAATGAGCAGTTCTTC. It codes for CSAHRDYNEQFF.

This CDR3 reads CASSPSRGVQETQYF. CDR3 bases: TGTGCCAGCAGCCCCTCTCGCGGTGTTCAAGAGACCCAGTACTTC. The J gene is TRBJ2-5, the V gene TRBV7-2; D is undetermined. This CDR3 region has 15 residues. V lost 5 bases to trimming and J lost 2 bases, with 15 bases between them. Germline V gene lookup returns CDR1 SGHTA and CDR2 FQGNSA.

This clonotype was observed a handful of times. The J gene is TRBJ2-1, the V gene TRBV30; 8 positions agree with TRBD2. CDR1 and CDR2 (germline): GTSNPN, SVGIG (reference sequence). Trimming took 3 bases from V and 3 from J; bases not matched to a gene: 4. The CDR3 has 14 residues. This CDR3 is CAWRGGLDYNEQFF. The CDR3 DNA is TGTGCCTGGAGGGGGGGACTAGACTACAATGAGCAGTTCTTC.

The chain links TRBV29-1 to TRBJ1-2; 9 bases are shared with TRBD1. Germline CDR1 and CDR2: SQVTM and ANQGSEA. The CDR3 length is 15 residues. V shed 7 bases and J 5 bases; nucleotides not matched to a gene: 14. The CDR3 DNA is TGCAGCGCAACCATAGGACAGGGGCAACTTTATGGCTACACCTTC. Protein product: CSATIGQGQLYGYTF.

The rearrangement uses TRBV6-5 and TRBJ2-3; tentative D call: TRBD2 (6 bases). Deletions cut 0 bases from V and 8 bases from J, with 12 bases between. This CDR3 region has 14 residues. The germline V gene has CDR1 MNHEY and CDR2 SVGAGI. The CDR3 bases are TGTGCCAGCAGTTACTCGAGTCGGGGGAGTACGCAGTATTTT. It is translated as CASSYSSRGSTQYF.

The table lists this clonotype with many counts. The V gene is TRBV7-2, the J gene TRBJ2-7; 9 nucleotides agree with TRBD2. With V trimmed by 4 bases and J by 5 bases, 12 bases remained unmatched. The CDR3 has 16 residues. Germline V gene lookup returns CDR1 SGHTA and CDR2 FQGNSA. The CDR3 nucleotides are TGTGCCAGCAGCTATCTCATTAGCGGGAGACTCAACGAGCAGTACTTC. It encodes CASSYLISGRLNEQYF.